This T cell receptor beta chain was observed in a study of T cell repertoires in ileal Crohn's disease. The data were produced by immunoSEQ multiplex PCR, yet TCRdb's version contains in-frame clones alone and is incomplete. The sample yields 750 to 1,000 clones, approximately 80% seen once. The source is an adult with Crohn's disease. Sample: ileal tissue.

CDR3 protein: CASSPDRRSEQYF. The CDR3 region has the DNA TGTGCCAGCTCACCGGACAGGAGGAGCGAGCAGTACTTC. This chain connects TRBV18 to TRBJ2-7; 7 bases match TRBD1. The CDR3 loop spans 13 amino acids. Unmatched junction bases numbered 5, after V lost 3 bases and J lost 6 bases. Looked up from germline, CDR1 is KGHSH and CDR2 is LQKENI.